This T cell receptor beta chain was recorded in a study of T-cell memory formation after mild COVID-19. Germline CDR1 MDHEN, CDR2 SYDVKM. This CDR3 has 11 amino acids. Trimming pared 1 base from V and 6 bases from J, leaving 4 bases between. One entry per CDR3 protein results from TCRdb running MiXCR on the 5' RACE reads. This sample yields 150,000 to 200,000 distinct CDR3 sequences, of which 9.5% to 13% are seen a single time; less than 4% belongs to the top ten. In this sample, this clonotype turned up a few times. This receptor was obtained from a man aged 18 to 35 who had mild COVID-19 (a few samples of this study predate the infection). Cell type and time point are not known. The chain recombines TRBV28 with TRBJ2-7; no definite D call. Material for sequencing was PBMCs or a T cell subset sorted from them (not recorded which). This CDR3 is CASSLSSEQYF. In nucleotides, the CDR3 is TGTGCCAGCAGTTTATCATCCGAGCAGTACTTC.